This T cell receptor (beta chain) was profiled in a study of graft-versus-host responses after intestinal transplantation. TCRdb keeps only in-frame clones here, not all; method: immunoSEQ multiplex PCR. Seen here are about 16,000 clones, around 90% observed once, and the top ten hold roughly 5.6%. Unmatched junction bases numbered 12, after V lost 1 base and J lost 6 bases. The CDR3 sequence is 19 residues long. CDR1 ENHRY and CDR2 SYGVKD come from the germline V gene. The sequencing here drew on PBMCs, taken roughly 15 weeks after intestinal transplant. The source is a human patient who received an intestinal transplant, so some T cells may come from the graft donor. The chain joins TRBV10-3 to TRBJ2-1, with 13 bases aligning to TRBD2. CDR3 sequence: CAISELVLAGGRLGNEQFF. CDR3 nucleotides: TGTGCCATCAGTGAGTTAGTACTAGCGGGAGGGCGGTTAGGCAATGAGCAGTTCTTC.